This is a list of T cell receptor beta chains from one sample in a study of PD-L1 blockade in urothelial cancer. The repertoire was sequenced with immunoSEQ multiplex PCR; TCRdb's copy has only in-frame clones and lacks some. In the table there are about 74,000 clones, 85% to 90% of which are singletons. The sample was PBMCs, taken around atezolizumab (anti-PD-L1) treatment. The origin of the receptors is a man aged 70 or older with urothelial cancer. CDR3s include the opening cysteine and the closing phenylalanine or tryptophan. The D gene is left open where the match is weak. A row's size may be missing; if present it is once, few, many or a size class.

NA | TRBJ2-3 | TRBD2 | TRBV6-5 | CASTSGGQSDTQYF | TGTGCCAGCACTTCGGGAGGGCAGTCAGATACGCAGTATTTT
NA | TRBJ2-3 | NA | TRBV5-4 | CASSMPKGGQTDTQYF | TGTGCCAGCAGCATGCCCAAGGGGGGGCAGACAGATACGCAGTATTTT
NA | TRBJ2-3 | NA | TRBV15 | CATSRGGEDTQYF | TGTGCCACCAGCAGGGGGGGAGAAGATACGCAGTATTTT
once | TRBJ2-7 | TRBD2 | TRBV11-2 | CASSLGLAGDYEQYF | TGTGCCAGCAGCTTAGGACTAGCGGGAGACTACGAGCAGTACTTC
few | TRBJ2-3 | NA | TRBV14 | CASSKQLASTDTQYF | TGTGCCAGCAGCAAGCAACTAGCCAGCACAGATACGCAGTATTTT
NA | TRBJ2-4 | TRBD2 | TRBV4-1 | CASSQDLAGAKNIQYF | TGCGCCAGCAGCCAAGACCTAGCGGGAGCCAAAAACATTCAGTACTTC
NA | TRBJ2-7 | TRBD1 | TRBV27 | CASSPGQGGLEQYF | TGTGCCAGCAGTCCAGGACAGGGAGGTCTCGAGCAGTACTTC
NA | TRBJ1-1 | NA | TRBV5-6 | CASLSMGRRLNTEAFF | TGTGCCAGCCTCTCAATGGGCCGCCGGTTGAACACTGAAGCTTTCTTT
NA | TRBJ1-2 | TRBD1 | TRBV9 | CASSHSNRDRGGYTF | TGTGCCAGCAGCCACTCGAACCGGGACAGGGGTGGCTACACCTTC
NA | TRBJ2-1 | NA | TRBV28 | CASSYGVGYNEQFF | TGTGCCAGCAGTTACGGGGTAGGCTACAATGAGCAGTTCTTC
NA | TRBJ2-7 | TRBD2 | TRBV5-4 | CASSFSGAVGEQYF | TGTGCCAGCAGCTTCAGCGGGGCGGTGGGGGAGCAGTACTTC
NA | TRBJ2-2 | NA | TRBV19 | CASRAQGSAPAGELFF | TGTGCCAGTAGGGCGCAGGGGTCCGCTCCAGCCGGGGAGCTGTTTTTT
NA | TRBJ2-1 | NA | TRBV5-1 | CASSAGTPPGNEQFF | TGCGCCAGCAGCGCCGGGACTCCCCCGGGCAATGAGCAGTTCTTC
NA | TRBJ2-3 | TRBD2 | TRBV30 | CAWSRLAGVSDTQYF | TGTGCCTGGAGTCGACTAGCGGGAGTGTCAGATACGCAGTATTTT
NA | TRBJ1-3 | NA | TRBV28 | CASTSAGNTIYF | TGTGCCAGCACATCCGCGGGAAACACCATATATTTT
NA | TRBJ2-5 | NA | TRBV12-5 | CASGLQGPETQYF | TGTGCTAGTGGTTTACAGGGCCCCGAGACCCAGTACTTC
NA | TRBJ2-5 | TRBD2 | TRBV7-6 | CASSLEAGGPKTQYF | TGTGCCAGCAGCTTAGAGGCGGGAGGGCCTAAGACCCAGTACTTC
NA | TRBJ2-5 | TRBD2 | TRBV30 | CAWSSGLAGGSLAAQYF | TGTGCCTGGAGTTCGGGACTAGCGGGAGGGTCCCTAGCGGCCCAGTACTTC
NA | TRBJ2-7 | TRBD1 | TRBV28 | CASKQQGASYEQYF | TGTGCCAGCAAGCAACAGGGGGCCTCCTACGAGCAGTACTTC
NA | TRBJ2-1 | TRBD2 | TRBV6-6 | CASSYGAGGPPEQFF | TGTGCCAGCAGTTACGGGGCGGGAGGGCCACCGGAGCAGTTCTTC
NA | TRBJ2-3 | NA | TRBV29-1 | CSVGFTDTQYF | TGCAGCGTGGGCTTCACAGATACGCAGTATTTT
NA | TRBJ1-6 | NA | TRBV2 | CASSVGVSPLHF | TGTGCCAGCAGTGTGGGCGTTTCACCCCTCCACTTT
NA | TRBJ2-2 | NA | TRBV5-5 | CASSFTMGRTGELFF | TGTGCCAGCAGCTTTACGATGGGGAGGACCGGGGAGCTGTTTTTT
NA | TRBJ2-2 | TRBD1 | TRBV19 | CASSTGTVNTGELFF | TGTGCCAGTAGTACGGGGACAGTGAACACCGGGGAGCTGTTTTTT
NA | TRBJ2-2 | NA | TRBV6-5 | CASSVQGTPGELFF | TGTGCCAGCAGCGTACAGGGAACACCGGGGGAGCTGTTTTTT
NA | TRBJ2-7 | NA | TRBV28 | CASSRGRLEQYF | TGTGCCAGCAGTAGGGGCAGGTTAGAGCAGTACTTC
NA | TRBJ2-1 | TRBD2 | TRBV28 | CASSFPSGRAGRFF | TGTGCCAGCAGTTTCCCTAGCGGGAGGGCAGGGCGGTTCTTC
NA | TRBJ1-2 | TRBD1 | TRBV29-1 | CSANRDRGLYTF | TGCAGCGCTAACCGGGACAGGGGGCTCTACACCTTC
NA | TRBJ1-1 | NA | TRBV11-2 | CASRSLRRGDTEAFF | TGTGCCAGCAGAAGTTTGCGGAGGGGTGACACTGAAGCTTTCTTT
NA | TRBJ1-5 | NA | TRBV5-4 | CASSQDSDQPQHF | TGTGCCAGCAGTCAAGACAGCGATCAGCCCCAGCATTTT
NA | TRBJ2-5 | TRBD1 | TRBV11-2 | CASSLGDRAPDQETQYF | TGTGCCAGCAGCTTAGGAGACAGGGCTCCTGACCAAGAGACCCAGTACTTC
NA | TRBJ2-3 | NA | TRBV6-6 | CASSYDHTTSTDTQYF | TGTGCCAGCAGTTACGACCATACTACTAGCACAGATACGCAGTATTTT
NA | TRBJ2-1 | TRBD2 | TRBV9 | CASSVDIPGRAYNEQFF | TGTGCCAGCAGCGTAGATATTCCCGGGAGGGCTTACAATGAGCAGTTCTTC
NA | TRBJ1-5 | NA | TRBV28 | CASSSPSSSRQPQHF | TGTGCCAGCAGTTCCCCCTCCTCCTCCCGGCAGCCCCAGCATTTT
NA | TRBJ2-3 | NA | TRBV2 | CASSDRDTQYF | TGTGCCAGCAGTGACCGGGATACGCAGTATTTT
once | TRBJ1-4 | NA | TRBV11-2 | CASSLAAGAATNEKLFF | TGTGCCAGCAGCTTAGCAGCAGGGGCTGCAACTAATGAAAAACTGTTTTTT
NA | TRBJ1-2 | NA | TRBV5-1 | CASSLGRDGYTF | TGCGCCAGCAGCTTGGGGAGGGATGGCTACACCTTC
NA | TRBJ1-2 | TRBD1 | TRBV6-1 | CAIGTGTYGYTF | TGTGCCATAGGGACAGGAACGTATGGCTACACCTTC
NA | TRBJ2-1 | TRBD2 | TRBV10-1 | CASSESVSGRAFEQFF | TGCGCCAGCAGTGAGTCAGTGAGCGGGAGGGCCTTCGAGCAGTTCTTC
NA | TRBJ2-1 | TRBD1 | TRBV5-1 | CASRRDRGPSEQFF | TGCGCCAGCCGCCGGGACAGGGGTCCCAGTGAGCAGTTCTTC
NA | TRBJ2-2 | TRBD1 | TRBV5-1 | CASSMGQFGTGELFF | TGCGCCAGCAGCATGGGACAGTTCGGGACCGGGGAGCTGTTTTTT